The sequence of this T cell receptor beta chain was determined in a study of blood T cells in healthy people across ages. A second PCR, run for roughly 7 to 12 cycles, used a sample-barcoded 5' primer plus a J-beta primer mix. Per-sample output comprised a minimum of 2.5 million paired-end reads containing CDR3. TCRdb processed the 5' RACE reads anew with MiXCR; each CDR3 protein has one entry. The sample contains under 800,000 distinct CDR3 sequences, 35% to 45% of which appear only once. Sequenced material: blood. The source of this sequence is a woman aged 55-70 years in good health.

The CDR3 nucleotides read TGCGCCAGCAGCCAAGATCCGGGACAGGGGCGCGAGCAGTACTTC. Its translation: CASSQDPGQGREQYF. This chain connects TRBV4-3 to TRBJ2-4, with 10 bases matching TRBD1. The J call is in doubt because the DNA end fits TRBJ2-7 better. Germline CDR1 LGHNA, CDR2 YSLEER. This CDR3 spans 15 amino acids.